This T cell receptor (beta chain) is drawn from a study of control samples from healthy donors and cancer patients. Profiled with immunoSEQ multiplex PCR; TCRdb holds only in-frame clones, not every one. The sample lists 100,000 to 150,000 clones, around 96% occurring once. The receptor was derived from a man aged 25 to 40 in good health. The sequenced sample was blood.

CDR3 in DNA: TGTGCCAGCTCCCCTGAGGGCGGCGGGGGTGAAAAACTGTTTTTT. Translated: CASSPEGGGGEKLFF. V and J are TRBV18 and TRBJ1-4; D may be TRBD1 (5 bases). The germline V gene has CDR1 KGHSH and CDR2 LQKENI. The CDR3 spans 15 residues. The V and J ends lost 6 bases and 7 bases respectively, with 18 bases between them.